This T cell receptor (beta chain) was recovered during a study of blood T cell repertoires in COVID-19. About the research overall: The study drew acute and convalescent COVID-19 samples from the United States, Italy and Spain.

CDR3 size: 14 residues. The germline V gene encodes CDR1 SGHNT and CDR2 YYREEE (reference sequence). Method: immunoSEQ multiplex PCR; TCRdb's copy keeps in-frame clones and lacks some. The table records tens of thousands of clones, 80% to 90% of them present only once. A word on this clone: One end of the junction fails to match germline, which may point to a read error.

Sequencing was done on a sample of peripheral blood. This receptor was obtained from a man aged 50 or older with acute or convalescent COVID-19. The chain uses TRBV5-4 and TRBJ1-2; 8 bases map to TRBD1. CDR3 nucleotide sequence: TGTGCCAGCAGTTTGGACAGGGTTGGCTATGGCTACACCTTC. Protein product: CASSLDRVGYGYTF.